The rows below give T cell receptor beta chains drawn from one sample of a study of cytomegalovirus exposure and HLA in healthy donors. Produced via immunoSEQ multiplex PCR; TCRdb's table is partial and in-frame only. The table records 200,000 to 250,000 clones, 70% to 80% of them present only once. Sequencing was done on a sample of PBMCs. The source of these receptors is a man aged 35 to 55 in good health and CMV-seronegative. CDR3s include the opening cysteine and the closing phenylalanine or tryptophan. D genes are given only for firm matches. Some rows mark clone size as missing; the rest say once, few, many or name a class of expanded clone.

clone_size	d_call	v_call	cdr3_length	j_call	cdr3_nt	cdr3_aa
.	TRBD2	TRBV6-1	16	TRBJ2-6	TGTGCCAGCAGTGGGGGGGGGAGCTCTGGGGCCAACGTCCTGACTTTC	CASSGGGSSGANVLTF
.	.	TRBV7-6	14	TRBJ2-7	TGTGCCAGCAGCCGAGACAGTCTTAACTACGAGCAGTACTTC	CASSRDSLNYEQYF
many	TRBD1	TRBV6-4	15	TRBJ1-1	TGTGCCAGCAGTGAAGAGACAGGGGGATTCACTGAAGCTTTCTTT	CASSEETGGFTEAFF
.	.	TRBV9	13	TRBJ2-3	TGTGCCAGCAGCCCGAGGAGTGAAGATACGCAGTATTTT	CASSPRSEDTQYF
.	TRBD1	TRBV5-4	16	TRBJ2-3	TGTGCCAGCAGCCTTCCCGGACAGGGGCGGGGGGATACGCAGTATTTT	CASSLPGQGRGDTQYF
.	TRBD1	TRBV18	16	TRBJ1-3	TGTGCCAGCTCGCCTCGACAGGGGACGGCTGGAAACACCATATATTTT	CASSPRQGTAGNTIYF
.	TRBD2	TRBV18	17	TRBJ2-3	TGTGCCAGCTCACCCCTAACGACTAGCGATCTCACAGATACGCAGTATTTT	CASSPLTTSDLTDTQYF
.	.	TRBV6-1	10	TRBJ2-1	TGTGCCAGCAGTGAGGGGGGACAGTTCTTC	CASSEGGQFF
.	.	TRBV18	11	TRBJ2-2	TGTGCCAGCTCGCGCACCGGGGAGCTGTTTTTT	CASSRTGELFF
.	.	TRBV7-8	14	TRBJ2-3	TGTGCCAGCAGCTTAGAGCTCCCCGGAGATACGCAGTATTTT	CASSLELPGDTQYF
.	TRBD1	TRBV9	17	TRBJ1-1	TGTGCCAGCAGCGGGTCCCCGTCCCGGGACAGGGGAACTGAAGCTTTCTTT	CASSGSPSRDRGTEAFF
.	TRBD2	TRBV28	15	TRBJ2-7	TGTGCCAGCAGTTTTCCTCTAGCGGGAATCAACGAGCAGTACTTC	CASSFPLAGINEQYF
.	.	TRBV27	14	TRBJ1-5	TGTGCCAGCAGCTCCGGGACAATCAATCAGCCCCAGCATTTT	CASSSGTINQPQHF
.	TRBD2	TRBV7-8	13	TRBJ2-3	TGTGCCAGCAGCTTGGGGGGGGCAGATACGCAGTATTTT	CASSLGGADTQYF
.	TRBD2	TRBV27	15	TRBJ2-5	TGTGCCAGCAGTGCGACTAGCGGGGGGCAAGAGACCCAGTACTTC	CASSATSGGQETQYF
.	.	TRBV10-3	11	TRBJ1-3	TGTGCCATCAGACTTGGAAACACCATATATTTT	CAIRLGNTIYF
.	.	TRBV18	15	TRBJ2-2	TGTGCCAGCTCACCACGGCAGGGTAGGACCGGGGAGCTGTTTTTT	CASSPRQGRTGELFF
.	.	TRBV5-1	14	TRBJ2-1	TGCGCCAGCAGCTTGGTATCAGCGTCCGGTGAGCAGTTCTTC	CASSLVSASGEQFF
.	.	TRBV6-4	14	TRBJ2-1	TGTGCCAGCAGTGAGTCAGGTAGTAGTTATGAGCAGTTCTTC	CASSESGSSYEQFF
few	.	TRBV29-1	12	TRBJ2-1	TGCAGCGTTGTGTCAGTCTCCAATGAGCAGTTCTTC	CSVVSVSNEQFF
.	.	TRBV19	15	TRBJ1-1	TGTGCCAGTTGGGTTTATCAGGGCAGCCGATTGGAAGCTTTCTTT	CASWVYQGSRLEAFF
.	TRBD2	TRBV18	15	TRBJ2-1	TGTGCCAGCTCACCGTCTAGCGGGGTCTACAATGAGCAGTTCTTC	CASSPSSGVYNEQFF
.	TRBD1	TRBV5-6	15	TRBJ2-1	TGTGCCAGCAGCTACGTCAGGGGGACCTACAATGAGCAGTTCTTC	CASSYVRGTYNEQFF
.	TRBD1	TRBV18	15	TRBJ1-1	TGTGCCAGCTCACTTTTCGACAGGGAAGGCACTGAAGCTTTCTTT	CASSLFDREGTEAFF
.	.	TRBV27	14	TRBJ1-1	TGTGCCAGCAGTTTAGGGGGACAGAACACTGAAGCTTTCTTT	CASSLGGQNTEAFF
.	.	TRBV5-1	18	TRBJ2-6	TGCGCCAGCAGCTTGTGGGCCACAGACACCTCTGGGGCCAACGTCCTGACTTTC	CASSLWATDTSGANVLTF